The 13 T cell receptor beta chains listed next were all sequenced from one sample in a study of OX40 agonist ivuxolimab in advanced cancers. Generated by immunoSEQ multiplex PCR, the TCRdb table keeps only in-frame clones and is missing some. Altogether tens of thousands of clones are present, roughly 83% being singletons, with the ten largest covering roughly 14%. Specimen: CD4+ or CD8+ T cells sorted from blood, collected in a trial of the OX40 agonist ivuxolimab. The receptors originated from an adult with an advanced solid tumor such as melanoma, head and neck, liver or kidney cancer.

In this sample, this clone turned up once. The chain employs TRBV7-9 and TRBJ2-1, with 8 positions matching TRBD1. This CDR3 spans 17 amino acids. Germline V CDR1 and CDR2: SEHNR, FQNEAQ (reference sequence). V lost 5 bases and J lost 1; bases outside the gene matches: 10. The CDR3 reads CASSVQGAKWSYNEQFF. In nucleotides, the CDR3 is TGTGCCAGCAGCGTCCAGGGGGCAAAATGGTCCTACAATGAGCAGTTCTTC.

V and J are TRBV28 and TRBJ1-5, with D unresolved. Trimming left V 1 base short and J 0 bases short, with 7 bases between. Germline assignment: CDR1 MDHEN and CDR2 SYDVKM. The length of the CDR3 is 15 residues. The CDR3 region is CASSLFRSSNQPQHF. The CDR3 DNA sequence: TGTGCCAGCAGTTTATTCAGGAGTAGCAATCAGCCCCAGCATTTT.

This chain joins TRBV7-9 and TRBJ1-6, with D unresolved. This CDR3 region has 14 residues. Trimming stripped 0 bases from V and 7 bases from J, with 7 bases between. Germline CDR1 and CDR2: SEHNR and FQNEAQ (reference sequence). The CDR3 DNA is TGTGCCAGCAGCTTAGCGCAGGCGAATTCACCCCTCCACTTT. Translated, it gives CASSLAQANSPLHF.

The chain carries TRBV28 and TRBJ1-2, with D perhaps TRBD1 (5 bases). The CDR3 loop spans 13 amino acids. CDR1 and CDR2 (germline): MDHEN, SYDVKM. The V end was cut by 3 bases, the J end by 4 bases, with 9 bases between. Here the CDR3 DNA reads TGTGCCAGCAGTTTGGGGCCGACCTATGGCTACACCTTC. This translates into CASSLGPTYGYTF.

The gene calls are TRBV28 and TRBJ2-1; the match to TRBD2 covers 8 bases. Unmatched junction bases numbered 7, after V lost 2 bases and J lost 4 bases. The CDR3 length is 16 residues. CDR1 MDHEN and CDR2 SYDVKM come from the germline V gene. For the CDR3, the DNA is TGTGCCAGCAGTTTAAACCTTGGCGGGGGGTACAATGAGCAGTTCTTC. Its translation is CASSLNLGGGYNEQFF. Complete variable domain (other parts from reference TRBV28 and TRBJ2-1): DVKVTQSSRYLVKRTGEKVFLECVQDMDHENMFWYRQDPGLGLRLIYFSYDVKMKEKGDIPEGYSVSREKKERFSLILESASTNQTSMYLCASSLNLGGGYNEQFFGPGTRLTVL.

This clone turned up a few times. The chain has TRBV5-5 and TRBJ1-2, with D maybe TRBD1 (6 bases). With 0 bases removed from V and 3 bases from J, the gap between germline ends came to 9 bases. This CDR3 spans 14 amino acids. Germline V lookup: CDR1 SGHKS, CDR2 YYEKEE (reference sequence). In DNA form, the CDR3 reads TGTGCCAGCAGCTTGGCAGGGGAGGACTATGGCTACACCTTC. It specifies CASSLAGEDYGYTF.

The chain employs TRBV2 and TRBJ1-2; D is perhaps TRBD1 (6 bases). V shed 8 bases and J shed 8 bases, with 15 bases lying between them. This CDR3 has 12 amino acids. Germline V gives CDR1 SNHLY, CDR2 FYNNEI. The chain's CDR3 is CASDQLGGGYTF. CDR3 nucleotide sequence: TGTGCCAGCGACCAACTGGGGGGCGGCTACACCTTC.

The rearrangement uses TRBV30 and TRBJ1-5; 7 nucleotides line up with TRBD1. This CDR3 has 15 residues. Trimming removed 3 bases from V and 0 bases from J; junction bases left unmatched: 5. CDR1 and CDR2 from the germline V gene are GTSNPN and SVGIG (reference sequence). The CDR3 nucleotides are TGTGCCTGGAGCATACAGGGGTCTAGCAATCAGCCCCAGCATTTT. It codes for CAWSIQGSSNQPQHF.

This chain connects TRBV5-1 to TRBJ1-3, with D possibly TRBD1 on 6 matching bases. This CDR3 spans 14 amino acids. CDR1 SGHRS and CDR2 YFSETQ come from the germline V gene. Trimming left V 4 bases short and J 4 bases short, with 12 bases between. This chain's CDR3 is CASSRDTPGNTIYF. The CDR3, as DNA: TGCGCCAGCAGCCGGGACACTCCAGGAAACACCATATATTTT.

The gene calls are TRBV6-5 and TRBJ2-3; 7 bases are a match to TRBD1. CDR3 length: 15 residues. Germline values: CDR1 MNHEY, CDR2 SVGAGI. J was trimmed by 0 bases and V by 6 bases; bases with no gene match: 6. The CDR3 region is CASSPGQTSTDTQYF. CDR3 bases: TGTGCCAGCAGCCCGGGACAGACTAGCACAGATACGCAGTATTTT.

This clone was detected once. The chain combines TRBV6-5 with TRBJ2-7, with 9 bases aligning to TRBD2. Germline V lookup: CDR1 MNHEY, CDR2 SVGAGI. The CDR3 runs 15 residues. Trimming removed 6 bases from V and 0 bases from J; junction bases left unmatched: 6. The CDR3 loop reads CASSPPSGVSYEQYF. CDR3 nucleotides: TGTGCCAGCAGCCCTCCTAGCGGGGTCTCCTACGAGCAGTACTTC.

V is TRBV28 and J is TRBJ2-5; 9 bases match TRBD2. CDR1 and CDR2 (germline): MDHEN, SYDVKM. V was clipped by 4 bases and J by 4 bases; unmatched bases: 7. The CDR3 runs to 15 residues. For the CDR3, the DNA is TGTGCCAGCAGTTATAGTAGCGGGGGACCAGAGACCCAGTACTTC. Protein: CASSYSSGGPETQYF. Variable domain in full (rest from reference TRBV28 and TRBJ2-5): DVKVTQSSRYLVKRTGEKVFLECVQDMDHENMFWYRQDPGLGLRLIYFSYDVKMKEKGDIPEGYSVSREKKERFSLILESASTNQTSMYLCASSYSSGGPETQYFGPGTRLLVL.

This chain joins TRBV28 and TRBJ1-3; a weak D match, TRBD1 (5 bases). Deletions cut 6 bases from V and 0 bases from J, with 12 bases between. Looked up from germline, CDR1 is MDHEN and CDR2 is SYDVKM. CDR3 length: 15 amino acids. The CDR3 DNA reads TGTGCCAGCAGGAGTAAGGGGAGCTCTGGAAACACCATATATTTT. Translating gives CASRSKGSSGNTIYF.